These 22 T cell receptor beta chains were sequenced from one sample in a study of molecular identifiers for immune sequencing clone quantification. TCRdb recomputed calls from the PCR reads with MiXCR, one row per CDR3 protein. The sample holds about 500,000 distinct CDR3 sequences, about a fifth seen once. The sample consisted of naive CD8+ T cells from blood, with Jurkat cell RNA spiked in. The subset denotes: FACS-sorted CD8+CD4-CCR7+CD45RA+ naive T cells. The source of these receptors is a human donor in good health. Some libraries in this study had Jurkat cell RNA spiked in.

The sample holds many counts of this clonotype. This rearrangement joins TRBV6-5 to TRBJ2-3; weak D call: TRBD2 (5 bases). The CDR3 has 16 amino acids. The germline V gene encodes CDR1 MNHEY and CDR2 SVGAGI. Trimming removed 8 bases at V and 4 bases at J, with 22 bases between. The CDR3, as DNA: TGTGCCAGCTCCCCTGGGGTAGCGCTTATCGCAGATACGCAGTATTTT. This codes for CASSPGVALIADTQYF.

This clonotype has just one count. V gene TRBV27 combines with J gene TRBJ2-2; the D gene is possibly TRBD2 (6 bases). Germline V gene sequence: CDR1 MNHEY, CDR2 SMNVEV (reference sequence). This CDR3 comprises 14 residues. V was pared by 7 bases and J by 6 bases, with 15 bases between. CDR3 DNA sequence: TGTGCCAGCACCCCTACGGGGAGGCCCGGGGAGCTGTTTTTT. Encoded protein: CASTPTGRPGELFF.

This clonotype was counted a few times. This chain uses TRBV27 with TRBJ2-1; the D is unclear. V lost 6 bases and J 10 bases, leaving 19 bases between the germline ends. Germline V lookup: CDR1 MNHEY, CDR2 SMNVEV (reference sequence). The CDR3 sequence is 14 residues long. CDR3: CASSMEGQIGEQFF. CDR3 DNA sequence: TGTGCCAGCAGCATGGAAGGTCAAATAGGGGAGCAGTTCTTC.

This clonotype was observed at least ten times. V and J are TRBV7-6 and TRBJ2-7; unclear D gene. CDR1 is SGHVS, CDR2 FNYEAQ, per germline. The CDR3 has 15 residues. The V and J ends lost 3 bases and 3 bases respectively, with 15 bases between them. This CDR3 reads CASSLSVGKDYEQYF. CDR3 sequence (DNA): TGTGCCAGCAGCTTGAGCGTGGGGAAGGACTACGAGCAGTACTTC. Complete variable domain (other parts from reference TRBV7-6 and TRBJ2-7): GAGVSQSPRYKVTKRGQDVALRCDPISGHVSLYWYRQALGQGPEFLTYFNYEAQQDKSGLPNDRFSAERPEGSISTLTIQRTEQRDSAMYRCASSLSVGKDYEQYFGPGTRLTVT.

The rearrangement uses TRBV4-2 and TRBJ2-6; no clear D gene. The CDR3 runs 13 residues. V lost 5 bases and J 4 bases, leaving 6 bases between the germline ends. The germline V gene has CDR1 LGHNA and CDR2 YNFKEQ. The CDR3 is CASSVVGANVLTF. In DNA form, the CDR3 reads TGTGCCAGCAGCGTGGTGGGGGCCAACGTCCTGACTTTC.

The chain is built from TRBV19 and TRBJ2-1; D is perhaps TRBD1 (6 bases). Germline V gene sequence: CDR1 LNHDA, CDR2 SQIVND (reference sequence). The CDR3 contains 14 residues. V lost 3 bases, J lost 7 bases, and 13 bases lay in between. DNA of the CDR3: TGTGCCAGTAGTATCACGGAGAGGGGGAATGAGCAGTTCTTC. Encoded protein: CASSITERGNEQFF.

This clonotype appeared a few times. The V call is TRBV5-1, the J call TRBJ1-1; TRBD1 might be the D (6 bases). Germline loops: CDR1 SGHRS, CDR2 YFSETQ. This CDR3 region has 14 residues. V was trimmed by 0 bases and J by 6 bases, leaving 12 bases between them. The DNA for the CDR3 is TGCGCCAGCAGCTTGGTTAGGGGGGGAGCTGAAGCTTTCTTT. It is translated as CASSLVRGGAEAFF.

This clonotype showed up many times. The V and J genes are TRBV12-3 or TRBV12-4 and TRBJ2-7; D is possibly TRBD2 (5 bases). The CDR3 has 14 amino acids. V was shortened by 3 bases and J by 3 bases, with 12 bases between the two germline ends. CDR3 amino acids: CASSLYGVSYEQYF. CDR3 sequence (DNA): TGTGCCAGCAGTTTGTACGGGGTGAGCTACGAGCAGTACTTC.

Comments on this clonotype: With a much larger clone just one base away, this may be a read error. The CDR3 sequence: CASSPNKVTTSTDTQYF. Written as DNA, the CDR3 is TGCGCCAGCAGCCCCAACAAGGTTACCACTAGCACAGATACGCAGTATTTT. The chain combines TRBV4-3 with TRBJ2-3; D uncertain. Germline assignment: CDR1 LGHNA and CDR2 YSLEER. V was shortened by 4 bases and J by 0 bases, with 17 bases between the two germline ends. This CDR3 contains 17 residues.

This clonotype was detected a few times. The rearrangement joins TRBV27 to TRBJ1-1; D ambiguous. This CDR3 has 17 residues. Between the trimmed V and J ends, which lost 7 bases and 2 bases, there was a span of 23 bases. The germline V gene has CDR1 MNHEY and CDR2 SMNVEV (reference sequence). This CDR3 is CASTPLFGEKPNTEAFF. CDR3 nucleotide sequence: TGTGCCAGCACCCCCCTTTTCGGGGAGAAACCCAACACTGAAGCTTTCTTT.

This chain links TRBV7-6 with TRBJ1-2; possible D gene TRBD1, 5 bases. Trimming took 1 base from V and 4 from J, leaving 10 bases between them. CDR1 and CDR2 (germline): SGHVS, FNYEAQ. CDR3 length: 14 residues. Here the CDR3 reads CASSLVPGIYGYTF. In DNA form, the CDR3 reads TGTGCCAGCAGCTTAGTCCCAGGGATCTATGGCTACACCTTC.

Comment on this clonotype: A read error may be the cause here, since a much bigger clone is one base away. The V gene is TRBV7-9, the J gene TRBJ2-3; either TRBD1 or TRBD2 may fit D (5 bases each). The CDR3 consists of 16 residues. V lost 5 bases, J lost 0 bases, and 15 bases lay in between. Germline lookup yields CDR1 SEHNR and CDR2 FQNEAQ (reference sequence). The CDR3 nucleotides are TGTGCCAGCAGCATAGGCACGGGACCTAGCACAGATACGCAGTATTTT. This sequence encodes CASSIGTGPSTDTQYF.

This clonotype was detected ten times or more. The V gene is TRBV28, the J gene TRBJ2-4; 7 bases map to TRBD1. CDR1 and CDR2 (germline): MDHEN, SYDVKM. With 2 bases clipped from V and 6 bases from J, the junction kept 7 bases outside the gene matches. The CDR3 has 15 residues. The CDR3 DNA reads as TGTGCCAGCAGTTTAACCGGACAGGTCATAAACATTCAGTACTTC. This codes for CASSLTGQVINIQYF. Filled out from reference TRBV28 and TRBJ2-4, the complete variable domain reads DVKVTQSSRYLVKRTGEKVFLECVQDMDHENMFWYRQDPGLGLRLIYFSYDVKMKEKGDIPEGYSVSREKKERFSLILESASTNQTSMYLCASSLTGQVINIQYFGAGTRLSVL.

CDR3 coding DNA: TGTGCCAGCAGCCCAGCGGGGGGGCTACCAGATACGCAGTATTTT. Translated: CASSPAGGLPDTQYF. V is TRBV13 and J is TRBJ2-3; 10 positions match TRBD2. Losses at the gene ends were 5 bases for V and 4 bases for J; bases not matched to a gene: 6. This CDR3 has 15 amino acids. Germline assignment: CDR1 PRHDT and CDR2 FYEKMQ (reference sequence).

This clonotype has more than one count but fewer than ten. CDR3 protein: CANCHGYTF. CDR3 bases: TGTGCCAACTGCCATGGCTACACCTTC. This sequence joins TRBV27 and TRBJ1-2, with unresolved D. Germline V gene data show CDR1 as MNHEY and CDR2 as SMNVEV (reference sequence). The V end lost 10 bases, the J end lost 6 bases, and 6 bases lay between the germline ends. This CDR3 has 9 residues.

This clonotype was found many times. The chain couples TRBV19 to TRBJ1-1; D not certain. Germline V gene lookup returns CDR1 LNHDA and CDR2 SQIVND (reference sequence). The ends were cut back, 3 bases at V and 1 base at J, with 6 bases in the middle. The CDR3 has 13 residues. CDR3 nucleotide sequence: TGTGCCAGTAGTATCTCAGGGAACACTGAAGCTTTCTTT. As protein: CASSISGNTEAFF.

The chain is built from TRBV3-1 and TRBJ1-5; maybe TRBD1 (6 bases). V shed 4 bases and J shed 4 bases, with 17 bases lying between them. The CDR3 loop spans 16 amino acids. Germline V gene sequence: CDR1 LGHDT, CDR2 YNNKEL (reference sequence). CDR3 DNA sequence: TGTGCCAGCAGCCCCTATCCCCGACAGGTGAATCAGCCCCAGCATTTT. Its translation: CASSPYPRQVNQPQHF.

The chain carries TRBV12-3 or TRBV12-4 and TRBJ2-3, with 7 nucleotides matching TRBD1. V lost 7 bases to trimming and J lost 2 bases; unmatched junction nucleotides: 12. This CDR3 is 16 amino acids long. The CDR3 sequence: CASKPNLGQATDTQYF. CDR3 coding DNA: TGTGCCAGCAAACCCAACCTAGGACAGGCCACAGATACGCAGTATTTT.

Details on this clonotype: Just one base apart from a much larger clone, this may be a read error. The chain has TRBV29-1 and TRBJ2-2; the D gene is possibly TRBD2 (6 bases). Trimming stripped 4 bases from V and 7 bases from J, with 13 bases between. Germline CDR1 is SQVTM and CDR2 is ANQGSEA. The CDR3 spans 13 residues. The CDR3 nucleotides read TGCAGCGTTGTACGGGGGTCAGGCGGGGAGCTGTTTTTT. Protein: CSVVRGSGGELFF.

This clonotype was detected ten times or more. The chain uses TRBV12-3 or TRBV12-4 and TRBJ2-2; the D call may be TRBD1 or TRBD2 (5 bases each). The CDR3 is made up of 18 amino acids. Deletions cut 5 bases from V and 4 bases from J, with 23 bases between. The CDR3 DNA is TGTGCCAGCAGTCCCTACTCGAGGGGCGCGGGTGGCACCGGGGAGCTGTTTTTT. It yields the protein CASSPYSRGAGGTGELFF.

This clonotype was recorded many times. The rearrangement uses TRBV7-9 and TRBJ1-2; D unresolved. This CDR3 region has 16 residues. Per germline, CDR1 SEHNR and CDR2 FQNEAQ (reference sequence). The V and J ends lost 2 bases and 5 bases respectively, with 18 bases between them. CDR3 nucleotides: TGTGCCAGCAGCTTAACGACCCAACAATCGTCTTATGGCTACACCTTC. Translated: CASSLTTQQSSYGYTF. The entire variable domain, with the rest obtained from reference TRBV7-9 and TRBJ1-2, is as follows: DTGVSQNPRHKITKRGQNVTFRCDPISEHNRLYWYRQTLGQGPEFLTYFQNEAQLEKSRLLSDRFSAERPKGSFSTLEIQRTEQGDSAMYLCASSLTTQQSSYGYTFGSGTRLTVV.

This clonotype was seen ten or more times. The chain employs TRBV9 and TRBJ2-3, with TRBD2 matching 11 bases. CDR3 length equals 17 residues. V gave up 3 bases and J gave up 4 bases; unmatched junction bases: 10. Germline loops: CDR1 SGDLS, CDR2 YYNGEE. CDR3 sequence: CASSAATSGGLADTQYF. CDR3 in DNA: TGTGCCAGCAGCGCCGCCACTAGCGGGGGACTGGCAGATACGCAGTATTTT.